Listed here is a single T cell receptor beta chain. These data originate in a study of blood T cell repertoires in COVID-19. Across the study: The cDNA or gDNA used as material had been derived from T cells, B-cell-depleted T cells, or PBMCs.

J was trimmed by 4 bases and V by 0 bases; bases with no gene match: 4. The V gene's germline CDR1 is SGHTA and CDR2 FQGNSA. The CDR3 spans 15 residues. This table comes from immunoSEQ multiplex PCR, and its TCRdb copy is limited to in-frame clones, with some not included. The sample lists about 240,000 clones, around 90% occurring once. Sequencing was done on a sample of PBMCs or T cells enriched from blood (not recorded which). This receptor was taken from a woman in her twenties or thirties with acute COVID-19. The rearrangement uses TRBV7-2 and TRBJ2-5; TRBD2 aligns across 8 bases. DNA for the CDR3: TGTGCCAGCAGCTTAGCGAGCGGGGGAGGAGAGACCCAGTACTTC. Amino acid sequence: CASSLASGGGETQYF.